This TCR beta chain stems from a study of T cell repertoires in cytomegalovirus infection. The CDR3 has 15 residues. V dropped 5 bases and J dropped 3 bases, with 13 bases sitting between them. CDR1 and CDR2 (germline): SGHTA, FQGNSA. TCRdb independently ran MiXCR on the reads; one entry per CDR3 protein. This repertoire shows around 490,000 distinct CDR3 sequences, 26% found once; its top ten account for roughly 13%. The chain combines TRBV7-2 with TRBJ2-2; D is unclear. Sequencing used PBMCs. The TCR comes from a human donor in good health (CMV status not recorded). Some clones in this sample may be carry-over from other donors' samples. The CDR3 DNA follows: TGTGCCAGCAGCCCAATCCGGGTGGACACCGGGGAGCTGTTTTTT. This sequence encodes CASSPIRVDTGELFF.